The T cell receptor (beta chain) described here comes from a study of blood T cell repertoires in COVID-19. Study as a whole: The United States, Italy and Spain were the sources of the acute and convalescent COVID-19 samples.

The length of the CDR3 is 12 residues. Trimming removed 8 bases at V and 7 bases at J, with 14 bases between. CDR1 is MNHNY and CDR2 is SVGAGI in the germline V gene (reference sequence). In the authors' workflow: Estimates of nucleated cell counts were drawn from the amplification of reference gene primers. TCRdb's table, derived via immunoSEQ multiplex PCR, lists solely in-frame clones and lacks some. The V and J calls and clone size are taken from that table; D and trimming were inferred from the DNA. The sample holds 220,000 or so clones, about nine tenths seen once. The chain joins TRBV6-6 to TRBJ1-1; weak D call: TRBD1 (6 bases). The receptor's source is a man between 60 and 75 years old who had recovered from COVID-19. Sequenced sample: peripheral blood. Here the CDR3 DNA reads TGTGCCAGCTGTACAGGGCGAAGTGAAGCTTTCTTT. The encoded protein is CASCTGRSEAFF.